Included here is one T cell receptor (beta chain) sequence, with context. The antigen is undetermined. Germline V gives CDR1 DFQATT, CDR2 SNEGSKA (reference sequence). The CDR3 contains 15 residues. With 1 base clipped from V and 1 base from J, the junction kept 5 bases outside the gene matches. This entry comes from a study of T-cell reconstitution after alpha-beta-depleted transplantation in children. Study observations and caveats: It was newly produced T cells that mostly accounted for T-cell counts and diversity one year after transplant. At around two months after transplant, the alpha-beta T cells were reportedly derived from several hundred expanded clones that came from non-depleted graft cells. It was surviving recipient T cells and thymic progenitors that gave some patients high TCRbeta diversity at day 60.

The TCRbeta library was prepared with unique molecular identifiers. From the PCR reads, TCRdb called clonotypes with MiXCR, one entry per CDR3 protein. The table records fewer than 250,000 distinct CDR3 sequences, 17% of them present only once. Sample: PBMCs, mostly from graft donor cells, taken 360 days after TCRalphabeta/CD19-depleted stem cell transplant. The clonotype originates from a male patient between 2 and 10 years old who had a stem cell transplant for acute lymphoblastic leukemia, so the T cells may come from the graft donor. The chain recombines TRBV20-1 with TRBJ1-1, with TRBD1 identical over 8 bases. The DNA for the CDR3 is TGCAGTGCTAGAGCCGCACAGGGGGAGAACACTGAAGCTTTCTTT. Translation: CSARAAQGENTEAFF.